This entry is about one TCR beta chain. Its specificity is unknown. Clones were read by immunoSEQ multiplex PCR, and TCRdb kept only the in-frame ones, dropping some. The profile covers more than 20,000 clones, with less than 90% appearing a single time and more than 3% taken by the ten largest. The data were obtained in a study of lymphopenia after photon versus proton radiotherapy. Study observations and caveats: A bigger post-nadir fall in TCR diversity correlated inversely with survival time in deceased patients. After lymphocyte nadir, photon-treated repertoires showed oligoclonal expansion, especially CD8+ Temra. Only patients who died were analyzed for survival; proton advantage is unproven. Relative stability marked proton patients; photon patients lost diversity and naive cells.

The TCR was taken from a woman between 50 and 59 years old with pancreatic cancer. This specimen was peripheral blood, taken from a patient treated with photon-based radiotherapy.

The CDR3 region has the DNA TGTGCCAGCAGAATGCGACCGGGCCCAGGATTTGGCACAGATACGCAGTATTTT. Its protein product is CASRMRPGPGFGTDTQYF. This sequence joins TRBV27 and TRBJ2-3; no definite D call. The V gene lost 6 bases and the J gene lost 1 base, with 23 bases spanning the gap. CDR3 length: 18 residues. The germline V gene has CDR1 MNHEY and CDR2 SMNVEV (reference sequence).